This T cell receptor beta chain was profiled in a study of T cell responses to AZD1222 COVID-19 vaccine (dated by TCRdb to the early 2020s). In terms of the full investigation: AZD1222 recipients with second doses at about 4 weeks or about 12 weeks were pooled, because spike-specific TCR depth and breadth did not differ between schedules. A total of over 230 trial participants underwent TCR sequencing, of whom about 200 had received two doses of AZD1222 and some 25 had received two doses of the MenACWY control vaccine. Trial participants were enrolled by age into subgroups of 18-55, 56-69 and 70-plus years, and about 150, 27 and 61 TCR-sequenced participants, respectively, were included in these subgroups.

The CDR3 regions of human TCRbeta chains were analyzed by immunosequencing. As for the authors' bioinformatics: TCRs in the repertoires were compared against a reference library of SARS-CoV-2-specific TCRs that had been generated with the MIRA antigen-specificity platform. Breadth was defined as the fraction of unique TCRs that were SARS-CoV-2-associated, and depth was defined as the fraction of total T cells that were SARS-CoV-2-associated. Using the MIRA data, every spike-specific TCR was mapped to the spike region that the TCR reacted to and assigned to either a CD4 or a CD8 class. Log10-transformed breadth and depth values were compared by one-way ANOVA with Sidak's multiple comparisons tests. In its TCRdb copy, this immuneACCESS table keeps in-frame sequences only and misses some clones. Where compared with another copy, unresolved V genes explain less than half of these, and the others have no known cause. That table gives V, J and clone size, and the DNA gave D and trimming. In all, the sample holds 100,000 to 150,000 clones, and over 90% of those were seen once. The ten top clones hold 5% to 6.5% of the sample.

A note on this clone: Its antigen target is currently unknown. Base qualities are missing; no much larger clone stands one base away.

Compared with germline, V lacks 4 bases and J lacks 5 bases; bases without a gene match: 8. CDR1 and CDR2, looked up from the germline V gene (reference sequence), are SGHKS and YYEKEE. Its CDR3 holds 16 amino acids, cysteine through phenylalanine. Of the read, only the CDR3 DNA is kept; its 48 bases are in frame from base 1. What the study reported, not specific to this receptor: Reportedly, almost half of the unique spike-specific TCRs recognized epitopes lying outside the regions that are mutated in the B.1.351 and B.1.1.7 variants. Spike-specific TCR breadth and depth rose significantly after two AZD1222 doses compared with day 0 and with MenACWY recipients. Participants were mostly white British and included more females than males, and it was suggested by the authors that clonal diversity may have been underestimated. Because no samples from the day 14 peak response were available, repertoires could be characterized only after the peak T cell response. Conclusions about previously exposed vaccinees are limited, since just a handful of AZD1222 recipients were seropositive for SARS-CoV-2 at baseline. The whole spike protein was spanned by vaccine-associated CD4 TCRs, and dominant responses were seen in regions 160-218 and 743-854. In the small 56-69-year group, the increase in depth fell short of significance, most likely because of low power.

This sample's time point label indicates: baseline before first vaccination. Vaccinee samples were obtained from the UK trials COV001 and COV002, which included a single-blind randomized controlled phase 2/3 trial of AZD1222 (ChAdOx1 nCoV-19) in healthy adults. For TCRbeta chain sequencing, PBMC samples were collected from trial participants at day 0 and at day 28 after the second dose. The clonotype comes from an adult in good health. Recombination linked TRBV5-5 to TRBJ2-5, with 13 bases aligning to TRBD2. The sample here was peripheral blood, taken on day 0 of AZD1222 vaccination. The CDR3 sequence is CASSRTSGRAPETQYF. The nucleotide sequence reads TGTGCCAGCAGCCGAACTAGCGGGAGGGCCCCGGAGACCCAGTACTTC.